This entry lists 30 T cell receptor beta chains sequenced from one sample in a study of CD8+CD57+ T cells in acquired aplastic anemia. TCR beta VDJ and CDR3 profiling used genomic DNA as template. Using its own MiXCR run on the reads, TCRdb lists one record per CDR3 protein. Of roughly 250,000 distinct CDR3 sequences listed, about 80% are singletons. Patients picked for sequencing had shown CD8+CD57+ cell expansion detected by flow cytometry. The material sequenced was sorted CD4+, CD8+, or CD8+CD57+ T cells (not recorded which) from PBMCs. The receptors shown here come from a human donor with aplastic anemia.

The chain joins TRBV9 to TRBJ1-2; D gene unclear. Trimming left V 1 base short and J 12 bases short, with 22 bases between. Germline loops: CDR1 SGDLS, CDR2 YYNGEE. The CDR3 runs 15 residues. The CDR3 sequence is CASSVYQNSYYGHTF. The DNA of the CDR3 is TGTGCCAGCAGCGTATACCAGAACTCCTACTATGGGCACACCTTC.

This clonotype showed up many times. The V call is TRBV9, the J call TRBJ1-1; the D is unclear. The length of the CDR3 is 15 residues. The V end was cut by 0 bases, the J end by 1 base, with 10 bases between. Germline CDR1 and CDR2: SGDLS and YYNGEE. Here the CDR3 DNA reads TGTGCCAGCAGCGTAGACAATCTACCGAACACTGAAGCTTTCTTT. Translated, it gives CASSVDNLPNTEAFF. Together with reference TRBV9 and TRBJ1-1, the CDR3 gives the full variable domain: DSGVTQTPKHLITATGQRVTLRCSPRSGDLSVYWYQQSLDQGLQFLIQYYNGEERAKGNILERFSAQQFPDLHSELNLSSLELGDSALYFCASSVDNLPNTEAFFGQGTRLTVV.

The CDR3 spells CASSSSGSYGANVLTF. As DNA, the CDR3 is TGTGCCAGCAGCTCAAGCGGGAGCTACGGAGCCAACGTCCTGACTTTC. The V gene is TRBV7-3, the J gene TRBJ2-6; 8 bases match TRBD2. V shed 4 bases and J 7 bases; nucleotides not matched to a gene: 9. The CDR3 has 16 residues. The germline V gene encodes CDR1 SGHTA and CDR2 FQGTGA.

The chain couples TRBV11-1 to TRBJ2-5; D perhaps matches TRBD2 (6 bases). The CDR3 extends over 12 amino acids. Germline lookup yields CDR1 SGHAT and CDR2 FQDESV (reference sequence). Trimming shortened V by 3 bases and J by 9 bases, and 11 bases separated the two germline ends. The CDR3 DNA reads TGTGCCAGCAGCTTGGCAATAGCGGCCCAGTACTTC. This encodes CASSLAIAAQYF.

CDR3 residues: CASGTQGATDTQYF. The CDR3 region has the DNA TGTGCCTCCGGCACACAGGGGGCGACAGATACGCAGTATTTT. The chain recombines TRBV15 with TRBJ2-3; 9 bases fit TRBD1. CDR1 is LNHNV, CDR2 YYDKDF, per germline (reference sequence). The CDR3 consists of 14 residues. V shed 11 bases and J 3 bases; nucleotides not matched to a gene: 9.

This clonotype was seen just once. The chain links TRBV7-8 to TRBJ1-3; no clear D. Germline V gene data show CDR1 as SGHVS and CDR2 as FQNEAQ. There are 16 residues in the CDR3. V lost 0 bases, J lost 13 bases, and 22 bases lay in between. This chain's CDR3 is CASSLAGVRDTQTIYF. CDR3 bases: TGTGCCAGCAGCTTAGCGGGAGTCCGCGATACGCAGACTATATATTTT. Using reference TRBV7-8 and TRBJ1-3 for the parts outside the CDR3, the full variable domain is GAGVSQSPRYKVAKRGQDVALRCDPISGHVSLFWYQQALGQGPEFLTYFQNEAQLDKSGLPSDRFFAERPEGSVSTLKIQRTQQEDSAVYLCASSLAGVRDTQTIYFGEGSWLTVV.

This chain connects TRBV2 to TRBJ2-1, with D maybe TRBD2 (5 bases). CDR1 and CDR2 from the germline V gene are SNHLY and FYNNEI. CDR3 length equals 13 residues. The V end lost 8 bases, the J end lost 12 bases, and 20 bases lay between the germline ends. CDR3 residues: CASGSGVTGRQFF. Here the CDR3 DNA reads TGTGCCAGCGGGTCCGGGGTCACGGGTAGGCAGTTCTTC.

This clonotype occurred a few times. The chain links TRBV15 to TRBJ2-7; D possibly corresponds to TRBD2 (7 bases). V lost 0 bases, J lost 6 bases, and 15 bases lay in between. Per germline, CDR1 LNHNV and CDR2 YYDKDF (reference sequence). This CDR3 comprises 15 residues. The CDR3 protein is CATSRDTGGQAEQYF. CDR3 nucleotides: TGTGCCACCAGCAGAGATACCGGGGGGCAAGCCGAGCAGTACTTC.

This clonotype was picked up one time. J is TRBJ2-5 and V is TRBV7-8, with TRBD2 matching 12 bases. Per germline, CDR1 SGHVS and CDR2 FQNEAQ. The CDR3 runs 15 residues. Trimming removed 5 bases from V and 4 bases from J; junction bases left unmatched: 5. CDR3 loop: CASSRGLAGRETQYF. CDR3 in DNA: TGTGCCAGCAGCAGGGGACTAGCGGGTCGAGAGACCCAGTACTTC.

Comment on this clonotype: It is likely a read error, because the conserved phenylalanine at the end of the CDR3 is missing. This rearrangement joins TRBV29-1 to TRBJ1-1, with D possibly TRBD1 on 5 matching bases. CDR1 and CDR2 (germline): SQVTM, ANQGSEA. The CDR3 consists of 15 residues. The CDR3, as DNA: TGCAGTGCCAGTAGTTGGGACCGCAAGAACTCTGAAGCTTTCATT. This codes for CSASSWDRKNSEAFI.

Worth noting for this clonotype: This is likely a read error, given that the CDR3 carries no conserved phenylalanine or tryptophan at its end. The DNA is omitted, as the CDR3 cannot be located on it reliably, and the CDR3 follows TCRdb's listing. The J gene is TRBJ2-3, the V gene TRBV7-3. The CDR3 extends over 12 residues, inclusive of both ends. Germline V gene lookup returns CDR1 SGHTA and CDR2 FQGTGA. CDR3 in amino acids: CASSVTKRGHYN.

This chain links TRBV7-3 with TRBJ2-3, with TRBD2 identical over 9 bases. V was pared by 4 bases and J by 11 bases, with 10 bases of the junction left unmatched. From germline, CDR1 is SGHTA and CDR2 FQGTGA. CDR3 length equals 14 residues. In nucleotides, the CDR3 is TGTGCCAGCAGCTCAGCGGGAGGCCCCGATGAGCAGTATTTT. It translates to CASSSAGGPDEQYF.

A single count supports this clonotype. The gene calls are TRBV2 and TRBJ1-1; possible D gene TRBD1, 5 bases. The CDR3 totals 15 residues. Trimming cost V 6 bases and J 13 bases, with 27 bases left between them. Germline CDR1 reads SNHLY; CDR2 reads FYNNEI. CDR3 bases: TGTGCCAGCAGGTTAGATCTGACAGAGACCCCTGATGTTTTCTTT. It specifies CASRLDLTETPDVFF.

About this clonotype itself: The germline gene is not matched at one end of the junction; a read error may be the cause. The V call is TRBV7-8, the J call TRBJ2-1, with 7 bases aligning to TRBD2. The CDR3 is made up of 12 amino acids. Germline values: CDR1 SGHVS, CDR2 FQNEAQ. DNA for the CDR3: TGTGCCAGCAGCCAAGCGGGAAATGCGGAGTCCTTC. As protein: CASSQAGNAESF.

CDR3 sequence reads: CASSGQGGVGTQKNIQYF. CDR3 bases: TGTGCCAGCAGCGGACAGGGAGGAGTCGGTACGCAGAAAAACATTCAGTACTTC. The rearrangement joins TRBV7-8 to TRBJ2-4, with 8 bases matching TRBD1. J was trimmed by 4 bases and V by 5 bases; bases with no gene match: 16. Looked up from germline, CDR1 is SGHVS and CDR2 is FQNEAQ. The CDR3 is 18 residues long.

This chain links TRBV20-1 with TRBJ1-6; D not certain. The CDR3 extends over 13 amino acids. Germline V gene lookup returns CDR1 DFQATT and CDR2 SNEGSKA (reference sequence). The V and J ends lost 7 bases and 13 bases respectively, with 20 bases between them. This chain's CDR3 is CSGWIGETSPLHF. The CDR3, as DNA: TGCAGTGGATGGATAGGAGAAACTTCCCCCCTCCACTTT.

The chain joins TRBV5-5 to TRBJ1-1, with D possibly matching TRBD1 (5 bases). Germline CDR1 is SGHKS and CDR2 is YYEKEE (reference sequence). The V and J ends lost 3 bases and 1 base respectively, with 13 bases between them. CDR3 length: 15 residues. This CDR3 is CASSSEDTGNTEAFF. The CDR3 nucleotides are TGTGCCAGCAGCTCAGAAGATACAGGGAACACTGAAGCTTTCTTT.

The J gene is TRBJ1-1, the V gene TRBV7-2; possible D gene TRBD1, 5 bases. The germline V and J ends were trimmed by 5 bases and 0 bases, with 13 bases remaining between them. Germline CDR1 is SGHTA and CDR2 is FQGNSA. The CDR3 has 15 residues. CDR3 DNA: TGTGCCAGCAGCCCCATAGGGGAACTGAACACTGAAGCTTTCTTT. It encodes CASSPIGELNTEAFF.

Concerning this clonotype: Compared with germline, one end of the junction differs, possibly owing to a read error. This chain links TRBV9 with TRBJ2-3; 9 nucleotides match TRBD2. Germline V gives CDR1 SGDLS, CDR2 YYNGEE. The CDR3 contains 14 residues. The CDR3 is CASSLAGGTATKYF. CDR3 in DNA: TGTGCCAGCAGCTTGGCGGGAGGGACCGCTACGAAGTATTTT.

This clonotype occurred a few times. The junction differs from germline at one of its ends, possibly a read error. The CDR3 reads CASLAGDTGTLYF. CDR3 nucleotide sequence: TGTGCCAGCTTGGCAGGGGACACCGGGACGCTGTATTTT. The V and J genes are TRBV24-1 and TRBJ2-3; the D gene is possibly TRBD1 (6 bases). This CDR3 spans 13 amino acids. Germline CDR1 is KGHDR and CDR2 is SFDVKD.

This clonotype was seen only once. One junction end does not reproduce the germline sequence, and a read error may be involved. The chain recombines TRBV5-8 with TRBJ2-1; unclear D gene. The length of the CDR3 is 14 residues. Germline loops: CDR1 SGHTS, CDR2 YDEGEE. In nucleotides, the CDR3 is TGCGCCAGCAGTCCGGAGTCGCTCTACAATGAGCAGTTCTTC. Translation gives CASSPESLYNEQFF.

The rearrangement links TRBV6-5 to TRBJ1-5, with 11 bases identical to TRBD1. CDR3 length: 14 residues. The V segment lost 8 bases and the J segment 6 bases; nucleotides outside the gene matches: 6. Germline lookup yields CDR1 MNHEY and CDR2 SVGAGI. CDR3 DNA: TGTGCCAGCGGCAGGACAGGGGGCGGTCAGCCCCAGCATTTT. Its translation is CASGRTGGGQPQHF.

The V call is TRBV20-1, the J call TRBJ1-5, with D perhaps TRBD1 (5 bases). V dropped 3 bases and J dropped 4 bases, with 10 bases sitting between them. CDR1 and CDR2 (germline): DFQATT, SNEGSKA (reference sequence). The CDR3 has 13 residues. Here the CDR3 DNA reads TGCAGTGCTAGGACAGCGGAAAATCAGCCCCAGCATTTT. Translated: CSARTAENQPQHF.

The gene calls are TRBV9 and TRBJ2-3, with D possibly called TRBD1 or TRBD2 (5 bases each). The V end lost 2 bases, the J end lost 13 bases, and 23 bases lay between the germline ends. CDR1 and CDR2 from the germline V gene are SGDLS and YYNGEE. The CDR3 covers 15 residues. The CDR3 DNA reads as TGTGCCAGCAGCGTCCCGAAAGGGGAGCTCCTACGAGAGTATTTT. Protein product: CASSVPKGELLREYF.

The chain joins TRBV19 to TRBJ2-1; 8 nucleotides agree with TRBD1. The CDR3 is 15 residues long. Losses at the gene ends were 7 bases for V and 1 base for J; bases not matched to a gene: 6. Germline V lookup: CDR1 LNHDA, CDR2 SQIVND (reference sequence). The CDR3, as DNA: TGTGCCAGTAACCTACAGGGGGGATCCTACAATGAGCAGTTCTTC. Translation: CASNLQGGSYNEQFF. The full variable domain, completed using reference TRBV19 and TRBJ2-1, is DGGITQSPKYLFRKEGQNVTLSCEQNLNHDAMYWYRQDPGQGLRLIYYSQIVNDFQKGDIAEGYSVSREKKESFPLTVTSAQKNPTAFYLCASNLQGGSYNEQFFGPGTRLTVL.

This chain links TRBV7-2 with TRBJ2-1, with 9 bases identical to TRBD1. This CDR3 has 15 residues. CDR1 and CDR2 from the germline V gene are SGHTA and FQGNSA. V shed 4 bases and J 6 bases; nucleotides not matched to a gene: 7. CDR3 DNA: TGTGCCAGCAGCTCGGACAGGGGTTCCATCAATGAGCAGTTCTTC. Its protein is CASSSDRGSINEQFF.

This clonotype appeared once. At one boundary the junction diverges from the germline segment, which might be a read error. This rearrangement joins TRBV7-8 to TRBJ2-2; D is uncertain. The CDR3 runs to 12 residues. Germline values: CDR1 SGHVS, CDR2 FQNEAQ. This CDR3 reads CASSLVRGELLF. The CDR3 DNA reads TGTGCCAGCAGCTTAGTACGAGGTGAGCTGTTGTTT.

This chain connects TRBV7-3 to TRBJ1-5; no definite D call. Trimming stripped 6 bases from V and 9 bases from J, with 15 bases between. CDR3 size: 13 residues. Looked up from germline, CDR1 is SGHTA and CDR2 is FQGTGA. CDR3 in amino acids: CASSLAQGPPQHF. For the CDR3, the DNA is TGTGCCAGCAGTTTAGCACAAGGTCCGCCCCAGCATTTT.

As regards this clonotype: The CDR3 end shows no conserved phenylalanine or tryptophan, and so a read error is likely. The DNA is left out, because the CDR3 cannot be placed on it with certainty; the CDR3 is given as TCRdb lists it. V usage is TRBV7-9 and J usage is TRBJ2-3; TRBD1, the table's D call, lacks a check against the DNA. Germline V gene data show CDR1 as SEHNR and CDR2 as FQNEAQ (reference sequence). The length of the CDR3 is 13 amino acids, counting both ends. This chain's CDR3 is CASSIAGGSYSEL.

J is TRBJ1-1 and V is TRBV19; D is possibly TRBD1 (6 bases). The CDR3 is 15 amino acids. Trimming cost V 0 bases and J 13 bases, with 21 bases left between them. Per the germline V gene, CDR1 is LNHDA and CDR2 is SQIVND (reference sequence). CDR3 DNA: TGTGCCAGTAGTATAGAGGGGGCATCCTACAATGAGCATTTCTTT. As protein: CASSIEGASYNEHFF.